A single sample is the source of the 28 T cell receptor beta chains below, sequenced in a study of T cell responses to AZD1222 COVID-19 vaccine. The table came from immunoSEQ multiplex PCR; TCRdb's copy has only in-frame clones and leaves some out. The table shows about 110,000 clones, with roughly 90% occurring only once. Material: peripheral blood, obtained 28 days after the second AZD1222 dose. These receptors were obtained from an adult who received the AZD1222 COVID-19 vaccine.

The chain uses TRBV6-5 and TRBJ1-2; a possible D gene is TRBD1 (5 bases). The germline CDR1 and CDR2 sequences are MNHEY and SVGAGI. With 6 bases removed from V and 2 bases from J, the gap between germline ends came to 10 bases. The CDR3 runs to 13 residues. CDR3 sequence: CASSPGANYGYTF. In DNA form, the CDR3 reads TGTGCCAGCAGCCCCGGGGCCAACTATGGCTACACCTTC.

CDR3: CAASSGQGVGETQYF. The DNA for the CDR3 is TGTGCCGCCTCATCCGGACAGGGTGTTGGAGAGACCCAGTACTTC. This chain joins TRBV19 and TRBJ2-5; 8 positions agree with TRBD1. V shed 11 bases, J shed 4 bases, and the junction held 15 bases outside the gene matches. The germline gives CDR1 LNHDA, CDR2 SQIVND (reference sequence). The CDR3 length is 15 residues.

The chain links TRBV25-1 to TRBJ1-6; 8 nucleotides agree with TRBD1. From germline, CDR1 is MGHDK and CDR2 SYGVNS. V gave up 4 bases and J gave up 13 bases; unmatched junction bases: 3. The CDR3 consists of 12 residues. The DNA of the CDR3 is TGTGCCAGCAGTGGGACAGGGCGGCCCCTCCACTTT. This translates into CASSGTGRPLHF.

The chain couples TRBV11-3 to TRBJ2-2; a possible D gene is TRBD2 (5 bases). The germline CDR1 and CDR2 sequences are SGHNT and YENEEA. Trimming removed 5 bases at V and 2 bases at J, with 9 bases between. The CDR3 runs 14 residues. CDR3 nucleotide sequence: TGTGCCAGCAGCCTACTAGGTAACACCGGGGAGCTGTTTTTT. Protein product: CASSLLGNTGELFF.

This rearrangement joins TRBV27 to TRBJ2-7, with unresolved D. Germline V lookup: CDR1 MNHEY, CDR2 SMNVEV (reference sequence). The CDR3 covers 14 residues. The V and J ends lost 3 bases and 4 bases respectively, with 13 bases between them. The DNA for the CDR3 is TGTGCCAGCAGTTTGTCACAGCCACCTTACGAGCAGTACTTC. Amino acids: CASSLSQPPYEQYF.

The CDR3 region is CASSQEGGAAGELFF. The CDR3 DNA reads TGTGCCAGCAGCCAAGAGGGGGGAGCAGCCGGGGAGCTGTTTTTT. V is TRBV4-2 and J is TRBJ2-2, with a tentative D call TRBD2 (6 bases). Trimming pared 0 bases from V and 6 bases from J, leaving 11 bases between. CDR3 length: 15 residues. CDR1 LGHNA and CDR2 YNFKEQ come from the germline V gene.

This chain joins TRBV7-9 and TRBJ1-2, with 7 bases fitting TRBD1. Per germline, CDR1 SEHNR and CDR2 FQNEAQ (reference sequence). The J segment lost 5 bases and the V segment lost 1 base, leaving 10 bases of the junction unmatched. There are 16 residues in the CDR3. DNA for the CDR3: TGTGCCAGCAGCTTAGAAGGGACCCCCAGGGGGTATGGCTACACCTTC. It yields the protein CASSLEGTPRGYGYTF.

The V and J genes are TRBV19 and TRBJ1-2, with D maybe TRBD1 (5 bases). Deletions cut 7 bases from V and 4 bases from J, with 22 bases between. CDR3 length equals 16 residues. Germline V CDR1 and CDR2: LNHDA, SQIVND (reference sequence). This CDR3 reads CASTPFGREGPYGYTF. CDR3 sequence (DNA): TGTGCCAGTACCCCCTTTGGCAGGGAGGGCCCCTATGGCTACACCTTC.

V gene TRBV19 combines with J gene TRBJ1-6, with TRBD1 as a possible D gene (6 bases). The V end was cut by 4 bases, the J end by 7 bases, with 26 bases between. Per the germline V gene, CDR1 is LNHDA and CDR2 is SQIVND (reference sequence). The CDR3 totals 19 residues. This chain's CDR3 is CASSRYFFRDRSGNSPLHF. Here the CDR3 DNA reads TGTGCCAGTAGTAGATATTTTTTCCGAGACAGGAGCGGCAATTCACCCCTCCACTTT.

The gene calls are TRBV3-1 (or the pseudogene TRBV3-2) and TRBJ2-7, with TRBD2 matching 8 bases. The CDR3 totals 15 residues. Germline V lookup: CDR1 LGHDT, CDR2 YNNKEL (reference sequence). V lost 1 base, J lost 3 bases, and 5 bases stayed unmatched. CDR3 sequence reads: CASSQGLAGYYEQYF. In DNA, the CDR3 is TGTGCCAGCAGCCAAGGGCTAGCGGGCTACTACGAGCAGTACTTC.

V usage is TRBV19 and J usage is TRBJ1-5; 7 positions agree with TRBD1. Trimming removed 7 bases from V and 4 bases from J; junction bases left unmatched: 10. From germline, CDR1 is LNHDA and CDR2 SQIVND (reference sequence). This CDR3 spans 15 amino acids. The CDR3 nucleotides are TGTGCCAGTACCCGCCAGGGGGGTACTAATCAGCCCCAGCATTTT. Protein sequence: CASTRQGGTNQPQHF.

The chain has TRBV30 and TRBJ1-6; 10 bases fit TRBD1. This CDR3 spans 15 amino acids. Germline lookup yields CDR1 GTSNPN and CDR2 SVGIG (reference sequence). V gave up 0 bases and J gave up 13 bases; unmatched junction bases: 9. DNA for the CDR3: TGTGCCTGGAGTGTAACGAGACAGGGGGCCCCCCCCCTCCACTTT. This codes for CAWSVTRQGAPPLHF. The whole variable domain, remainder taken from reference TRBV30 and TRBJ1-6, is SQTIHQWPATLVQPVGSPLSLECTVEGTSNPNLYWYRQAAGRGLQLLFYSVGIGQISSEVPQNLSASRPQDRQFILSSKKLLLSDSGFYLCAWSVTRQGAPPLHFGNGTRLTVT.

This sequence joins TRBV6-5 and TRBJ1-1; a weak D match, TRBD1 (6 bases). Germline CDR1 is MNHEY and CDR2 is SVGAGI. The V gene lost 7 bases and the J gene lost 0 bases, with 15 bases spanning the gap. The CDR3 covers 15 residues. CDR3 bases: TGTGCCAGCATCACCATTGGGGGGCTGAACACTGAAGCTTTCTTT. Translated, it gives CASITIGGLNTEAFF.

The J gene is TRBJ1-1, the V gene TRBV18, with TRBD1 identical over 12 bases. This CDR3 comprises 17 residues. The germline V gene encodes CDR1 KGHSH and CDR2 LQKENI. Germline trimming cut 3 bases from V and 2 bases from J; bases unmatched to any gene: 7. CDR3 protein: CASSPRRDRGLNTEAFF. The CDR3 DNA reads TGTGCCAGCTCACCTAGAAGGGACAGGGGGCTCAACACTGAAGCTTTCTTT. The whole variable domain, filled in from reference TRBV18 and TRBJ1-1, reads NAGVMQNPRHLVRRRGQEARLRCSPMKGHSHVYWYRQLPEEGLKFMVYLQKENIIDESGMPKERFSAEFPKEGPSILRIQQVVRGDSAAYFCASSPRRDRGLNTEAFFGQGTRLTVV.

This clone was detected a few times. The chain has TRBV19 and TRBJ2-5; 7 bases line up with TRBD1. Germline V gene lookup returns CDR1 LNHDA and CDR2 SQIVND (reference sequence). This CDR3 is built from 15 residues. V was clipped by 5 bases and J by 2 bases; unmatched bases: 8. CDR3 coding DNA: TGTGCCAGTAGTGGTTCCGGGACAGTTCAAGAGACCCAGTACTTC. This gives the protein CASSGSGTVQETQYF.

The chain combines TRBV5-1 with TRBJ2-3; D is undetermined. This CDR3 spans 16 amino acids. CDR1 is SGHRS, CDR2 YFSETQ, per germline. V shed 0 bases and J shed 5 bases, with 16 bases lying between them. CDR3: CASSLGGTARGDTQYF. CDR3 in DNA: TGCGCCAGCAGCTTGGGCGGCACGGCGAGAGGAGATACGCAGTATTTT.

In DNA, the CDR3 is TGTGCCACCAGCAGAGTTTCGGCTTTGGGGGAAAAACTGTTTTTT. This gives the protein CATSRVSALGEKLFF. The rearrangement links TRBV15 to TRBJ1-4; D not resolved. Germline-derived CDR1 and CDR2 are LNHNV and YYDKDF (reference sequence). The CDR3 has 15 amino acids. Trimming removed 1 base at V and 8 bases at J, with 14 bases between.

CDR3 region: CASSQEVGSVEQFF. In DNA, the CDR3 is TGTGCCAGCAGCCAAGAGGTGGGTTCTGTTGAGCAGTTCTTC. The V call is TRBV3-1 (or the pseudogene TRBV3-2), the J call TRBJ2-1; D unresolved. Looked up from germline, CDR1 is LGHDT and CDR2 is YNNKEL (reference sequence). V was trimmed by 0 bases and J by 9 bases, leaving 12 bases between them. The CDR3 is 14 amino acids.

This rearrangement joins TRBV6-2 or TRBV6-3 to TRBJ1-6; perhaps TRBD1 as D (5 bases). There are 14 residues in the CDR3. With 3 bases removed from V and 10 bases from J, the gap between germline ends came to 13 bases. Germline assignment: CDR1 MNHEY and CDR2 SVGEGT. CDR3 in DNA: TGTGCCAGCAGTTATGGGACCGTTGGGTCACCCCTCCACTTT. This translates into CASSYGTVGSPLHF.

V usage is TRBV4-1 and J usage is TRBJ1-6, with D uncertain. V was pared by 0 bases and J by 11 bases, with 8 bases between. The CDR3 runs to 13 residues. The V gene's germline CDR1 is MGHRA and CDR2 YSYEKL. CDR3 residues: CASSQETVAPLHF. In nucleotides, the CDR3 is TGCGCCAGCAGCCAAGAGACGGTAGCACCCCTCCACTTT.

The rearrangement links TRBV3-1 (or the pseudogene TRBV3-2) to TRBJ2-5; D is unresolved. The CDR3 sequence is 12 residues long. Trimming cost V 3 bases and J 3 bases, with 5 bases left between them. CDR1 LGHDT and CDR2 YNNKEL come from the germline V gene (reference sequence). CDR3 in amino acids: CASSHNKETQYF. The CDR3 DNA reads as TGTGCCAGCAGCCACAATAAAGAGACCCAGTACTTC.

CDR3 in amino acids: CSASSPGEKLFF. CDR3 in DNA: TGCAGTGCTAGTTCGCCTGGTGAAAAACTGTTTTTT. The J gene is TRBJ1-4, the V gene TRBV20-1; no clear D. CDR1 and CDR2 (germline): DFQATT, SNEGSKA (reference sequence). Deletions cut 3 bases from V and 7 bases from J, with 9 bases between. The CDR3 has 12 amino acids.

CDR3 amino acids: CASSPTSSVYQETQYF. The CDR3 bases are TGTGCCAGCAGCCCTACCTCTAGCGTGTACCAAGAGACCCAGTACTTC. The chain has TRBV5-4 and TRBJ2-5; a possible D gene is TRBD2 (6 bases). This CDR3 has 16 amino acids. Germline CDR1 reads SGHNT; CDR2 reads YYREEE (reference sequence). The V and J ends lost 4 bases and 0 bases respectively, with 16 bases between them. The complete variable domain, with remaining parts taken from reference TRBV5-4 and TRBJ2-5, reads ETGVTQSPTHLIKTRGQQVTLRCSSQSGHNTVSWYQQALGQGPQFIFQYYREEENGRGNFPPRFSGLQFPNYSSELNVNALELDDSALYLCASSPTSSVYQETQYFGPGTRLLVL.

The chain couples TRBV27 to TRBJ1-4; a possible D gene is TRBD1 (6 bases). In germline, CDR1 is MNHEY, CDR2 SMNVEV (reference sequence). The V gene lost 3 bases and the J gene lost 7 bases, with 15 bases spanning the gap. The CDR3 has 15 amino acids. CDR3 sequence: CASSFRGGVFEKLFF. For the CDR3, the DNA is TGTGCCAGCAGTTTTAGGGGGGGCGTATTTGAAAAACTGTTTTTT.

To note about this clone: The junction and the germline gene differ at one end; a read error may be behind it. The CDR3 sequence: CASSSRESANYGYTF. The DNA of the CDR3 is TGTGCCAGTAGTTCTCGGGAATCAGCTAACTATGGCTACACCTTC. J is TRBJ1-2 and V is TRBV6-5; D call uncertain. This CDR3 comprises 15 residues. The germline CDR1 and CDR2 sequences are MNHEY and SVGAGI.

This clone was seen once. V usage is TRBV20-1 and J usage is TRBJ2-7; TRBD1 is a possible D gene (5 bases). CDR1 and CDR2 (germline): DFQATT, SNEGSKA (reference sequence). This CDR3 contains 15 residues. V was pared by 3 bases and J by 3 bases, with 18 bases between. The CDR3 protein is CSASLTVKIGYEQYF. As DNA, the CDR3 is TGCAGTGCTAGTTTGACAGTTAAAATTGGCTACGAGCAGTACTTC.

The chain employs TRBV5-1 and TRBJ1-1; the D gene is possibly TRBD1 (5 bases). Trimming shortened V by 4 bases and J by 8 bases, and 18 bases separated the two germline ends. CDR1 is SGHRS and CDR2 is YFSETQ in the germline V gene. The CDR3 is 14 residues long. As DNA, the CDR3 is TGCGCCAGCAGCGGAATCCACGGGGCATTCGAAGCTTTCTTT. The encoded protein is CASSGIHGAFEAFF.

The chain carries TRBV28 and TRBJ1-1, with TRBD1 matching over 7 bases. J was trimmed by 1 base and V by 6 bases; bases with no gene match: 8. The CDR3 length is 15 residues. Germline V gives CDR1 MDHEN, CDR2 SYDVKM. Here the CDR3 reads CASRWATGWNTEAFF. DNA for the CDR3: TGTGCCAGCAGGTGGGCGACAGGGTGGAACACTGAAGCTTTCTTT.